The text below deals with one T cell receptor (beta chain). The antigen remains unidentified. With 60 Vbeta and 13 Jbeta primers, the PCR was carried out. In the original processing: An analysis performed later counted 74 million or so unique TCR beta chains (roughly 10 million of them shared). The method was immunoSEQ multiplex PCR; TCRdb's version includes in-frame clones alone and lacks a portion of them. V and J calls and clone size are copied from that table; D and trimming were computed from the DNA. This table holds about 160,000 clones, about four fifths found once. This CDR3 has 12 residues. The germline V gene has CDR1 SEHNR and CDR2 FQNEAQ (reference sequence). Between the trimmed V and J ends, which lost 5 bases and 6 bases, there was a span of 11 bases. The record originates from a study of cytomegalovirus exposure and HLA in healthy donors. General study points: Of the V segments, some could not be distinguished, including TRBV6-2 and TRBV6-3, and were excluded. Immune exposure information available was restricted to CMV serostatus. A link between a missense DCLRE1C variant and TCR beta V- and J-gene trimming emerged from a later analysis.

The rearrangement joins TRBV7-9 to TRBJ2-7; no reliable D call. Sequences were obtained from PBMCs. This TCR was sampled from a man under 40 in good health and CMV-seronegative. Here the CDR3 reads CASSRTSLEQYF. The CDR3, as DNA: TGTGCCAGCAGCCGAACATCTCTCGAGCAGTACTTC. Using reference TRBV7-9 and TRBJ2-7 for the parts outside the CDR3, the full variable domain is DTGVSQNPRHKITKRGQNVTFRCDPISEHNRLYWYRQTLGQGPEFLTYFQNEAQLEKSRLLSDRFSAERPKGSFSTLEIQRTEQGDSAMYLCASSRTSLEQYFGPGTRLTVT.